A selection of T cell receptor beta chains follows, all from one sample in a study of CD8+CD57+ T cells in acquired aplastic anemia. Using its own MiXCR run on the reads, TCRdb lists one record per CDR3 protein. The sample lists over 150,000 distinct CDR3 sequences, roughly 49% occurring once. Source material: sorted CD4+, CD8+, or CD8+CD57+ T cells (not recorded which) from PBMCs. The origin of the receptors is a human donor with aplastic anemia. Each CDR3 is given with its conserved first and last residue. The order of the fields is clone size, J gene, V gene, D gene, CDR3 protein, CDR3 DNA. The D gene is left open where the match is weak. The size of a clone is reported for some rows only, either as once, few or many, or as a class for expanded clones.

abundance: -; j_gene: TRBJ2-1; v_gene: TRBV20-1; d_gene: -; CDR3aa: CSIVLFEAANEQFF; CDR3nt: TGCAGCATTGTCTTATTCGAAGCGGCCAATGAGCAGTTCTTC
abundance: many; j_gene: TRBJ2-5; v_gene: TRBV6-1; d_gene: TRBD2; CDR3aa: CASSEEAGSQETQYF; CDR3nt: TGTGCCAGCAGTGAAGAAGCGGGGTCTCAAGAGACCCAGTACTTC
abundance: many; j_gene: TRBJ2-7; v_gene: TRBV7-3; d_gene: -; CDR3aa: CASSLGGGDEQYF; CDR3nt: TGTGCCAGCAGCTTAGGCGGGGGCGACGAGCAGTACTTC
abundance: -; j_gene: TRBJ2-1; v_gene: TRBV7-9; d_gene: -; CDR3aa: CASSGKGVEQFF; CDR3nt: TGTGCCAGCAGCGGCAAAGGGGTTGAGCAGTTCTTC
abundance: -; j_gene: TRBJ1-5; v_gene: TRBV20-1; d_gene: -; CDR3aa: CSAREVADQPQHF; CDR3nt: TGCAGTGCTAGGGAAGTTGCTGATCAGCCCCAGCATTTT
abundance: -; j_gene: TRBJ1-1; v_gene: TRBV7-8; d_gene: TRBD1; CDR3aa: CASSLIRGQGPEAFF; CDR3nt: TGTGCCAGCAGCTTAATAAGGGGACAGGGCCCTGAAGCTTTCTTT
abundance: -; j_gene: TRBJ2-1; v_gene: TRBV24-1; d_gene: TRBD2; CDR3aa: CATSLASGGSYNEQFF; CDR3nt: TGTGCCACCAGTCTTGCTAGCGGGGGCTCCTACAATGAGCAGTTCTTC
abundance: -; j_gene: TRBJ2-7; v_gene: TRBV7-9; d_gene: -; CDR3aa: CASSLLLANEQYF; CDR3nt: TGTGCCAGCAGCTTATTATTAGCGAACGAGCAGTACTTC
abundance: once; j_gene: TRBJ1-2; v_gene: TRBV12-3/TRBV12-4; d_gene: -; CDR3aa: CASSVAGENYGYTF; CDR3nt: TGTGCCAGCAGTGTGGCAGGGGAGAACTATGGCTACACCTTC
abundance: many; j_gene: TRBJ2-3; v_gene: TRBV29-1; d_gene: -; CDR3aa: CSVFLPLESLDTQYF; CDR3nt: TGCAGCGTTTTTCTCCCGCTGGAAAGCCTTGATACGCAGTATTTT
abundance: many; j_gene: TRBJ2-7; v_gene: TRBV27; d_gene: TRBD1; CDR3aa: CASSFGGQGTYEQYF; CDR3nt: TGTGCCAGCAGCTTTGGGGGACAGGGGACCTACGAGCAGTACTTC
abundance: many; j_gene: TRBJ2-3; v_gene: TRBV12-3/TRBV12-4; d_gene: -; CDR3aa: CAIIRQAGDTQYF; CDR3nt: TGTGCCATCATTAGACAAGCTGGAGATACGCAGTATTTT
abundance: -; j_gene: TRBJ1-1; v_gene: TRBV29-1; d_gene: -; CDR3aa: CSVQLGGTEAFF; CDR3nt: TGCAGCGTCCAACTTGGGGGCACTGAAGCTTTCTTT
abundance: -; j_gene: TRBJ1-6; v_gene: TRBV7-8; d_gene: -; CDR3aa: CASSPTGVVGSPLHF; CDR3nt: TGTGCCAGCAGCCCCACCGGGGTTGTAGGATCACCCCTCCACTTT
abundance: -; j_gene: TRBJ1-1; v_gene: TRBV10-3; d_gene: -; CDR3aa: CAIGREEHTEAFF; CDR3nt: TGTGCCATCGGCAGAGAGGAACACACTGAAGCTTTCTTT
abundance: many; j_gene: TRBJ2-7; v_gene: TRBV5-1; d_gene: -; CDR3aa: CASSPRAQSYEQYF; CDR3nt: TGCGCCAGCAGCCCCCGGGCCCAATCCTACGAGCAGTACTTC
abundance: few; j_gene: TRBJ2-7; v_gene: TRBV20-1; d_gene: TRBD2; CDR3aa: CSASSSSGTPYEQYF; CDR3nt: TGCAGTGCCAGCAGTTCTAGCGGCACCCCCTACGAGCAGTACTTC
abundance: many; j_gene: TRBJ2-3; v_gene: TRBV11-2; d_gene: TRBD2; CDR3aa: CASSSGGDTQYF; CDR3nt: TGTGCCAGCAGCTCGGGGGGAGATACGCAGTATTTT
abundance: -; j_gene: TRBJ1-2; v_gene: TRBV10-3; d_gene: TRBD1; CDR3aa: CAISQMDRDDHGYTF; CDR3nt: TGTGCCATCAGCCAGATGGACAGGGACGATCATGGCTACACCTTC
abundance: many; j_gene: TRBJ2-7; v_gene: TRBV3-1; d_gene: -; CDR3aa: CASSQGKGPDYEQYF; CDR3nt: TGTGCCAGCAGCCAAGGAAAGGGTCCCGACTACGAGCAGTACTTC
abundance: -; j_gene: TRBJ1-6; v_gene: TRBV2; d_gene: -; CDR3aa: CASSGGTPGHVYNSPLHF; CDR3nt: TGTGCCAGCAGTGGCGGGACTCCGGGACACGTCTATAATTCACCCCTCCACTTT
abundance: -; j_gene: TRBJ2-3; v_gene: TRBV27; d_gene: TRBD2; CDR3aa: CASHRGGRSTDTQYF; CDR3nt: TGTGCCAGCCATCGGGGGGGGAGAAGCACAGATACGCAGTATTTT
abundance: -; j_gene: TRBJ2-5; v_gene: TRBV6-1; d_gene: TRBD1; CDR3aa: CASRRQGSYQETQYF; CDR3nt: TGTGCCAGCAGACGACAGGGGTCGTACCAAGAGACCCAGTACTTC
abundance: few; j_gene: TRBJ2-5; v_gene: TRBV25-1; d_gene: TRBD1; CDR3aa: CASSEMGTGEWGGTQYF; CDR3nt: TGTGCCAGCAGTGAGATGGGGACAGGGGAATGGGGGGGGACCCAGTACTTC
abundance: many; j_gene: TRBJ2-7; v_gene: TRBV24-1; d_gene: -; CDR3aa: CATSSNGGGWYEQYF; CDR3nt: TGTGCCACCTCTTCAAACGGGGGCGGTTGGTACGAGCAGTACTTC
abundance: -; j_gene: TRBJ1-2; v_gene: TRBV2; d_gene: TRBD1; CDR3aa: CASSLTGTGGAGDYGYTF; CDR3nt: TGTGCCAGCAGCCTAACCGGGACAGGGGGCGCAGGGGACTATGGCTACACCTTC
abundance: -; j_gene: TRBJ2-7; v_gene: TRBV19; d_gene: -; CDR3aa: CASRFAQGRTYEQYF; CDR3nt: TGTGCCAGTAGATTTGCCCAGGGCAGGACCTACGAGCAGTACTTC
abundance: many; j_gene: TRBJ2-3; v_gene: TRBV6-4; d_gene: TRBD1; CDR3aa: CASSDSTGGADTQYF; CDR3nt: TGTGCCAGCAGTGACTCGACAGGGGGAGCAGATACGCAGTATTTT
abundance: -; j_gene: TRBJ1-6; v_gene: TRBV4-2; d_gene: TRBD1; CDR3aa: CASSQGTGFDSPLHF; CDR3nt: TGTGCCAGCAGCCAAGGGACAGGGTTTGATTCACCCCTCCACTTT
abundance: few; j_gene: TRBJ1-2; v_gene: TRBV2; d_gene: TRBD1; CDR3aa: CASSVQGANYGYTF; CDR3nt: TGTGCCAGCAGTGTCCAGGGGGCTAACTATGGCTACACCTTC
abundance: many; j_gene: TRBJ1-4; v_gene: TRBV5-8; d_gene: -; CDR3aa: CASSLVSDEKLFF; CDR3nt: TGTGCCAGCAGCTTGGTTAGCGATGAAAAACTGTTTTTT
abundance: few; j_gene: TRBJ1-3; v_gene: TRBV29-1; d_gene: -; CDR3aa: CSVAKSGNTIYF; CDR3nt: TGCAGCGTTGCCAAATCTGGAAACACCATATATTTT
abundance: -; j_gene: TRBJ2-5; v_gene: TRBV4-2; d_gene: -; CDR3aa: CASSWGTAGETQYF; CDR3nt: TGTGCCAGTAGTTGGGGGACAGCGGGTGAGACCCAGTACTTC
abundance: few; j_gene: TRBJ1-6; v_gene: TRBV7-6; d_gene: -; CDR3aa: CASSFDRNSPLHF; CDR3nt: TGTGCCAGCAGCTTCGACAGGAATTCACCCCTCCACTTT
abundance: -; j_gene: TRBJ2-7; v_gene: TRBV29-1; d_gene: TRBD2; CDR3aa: CSVRTSGSNEQYF; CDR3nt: TGCAGCGTTAGGACTAGCGGGAGTAACGAGCAGTACTTC
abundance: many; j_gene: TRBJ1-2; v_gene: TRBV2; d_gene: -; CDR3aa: CASTRTSDKSSNGYTF; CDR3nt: TGTGCCAGCACCAGAACATCGGACAAGAGCTCAAATGGCTACACCTTC
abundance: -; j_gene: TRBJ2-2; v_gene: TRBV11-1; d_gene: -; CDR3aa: CASSSTGLLNTGELFF; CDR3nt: TGTGCCAGCAGCTCCACGGGACTTTTGAACACCGGGGAGCTGTTTTTT
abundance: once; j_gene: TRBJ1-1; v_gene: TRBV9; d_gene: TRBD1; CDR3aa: CASSVGQGVMNTEAFF; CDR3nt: TGTGCCAGCAGCGTAGGACAGGGGGTAATGAACACTGAAGCTTTCTTT
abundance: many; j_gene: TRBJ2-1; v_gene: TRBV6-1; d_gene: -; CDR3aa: CASSPTLLGYNEQFF; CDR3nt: TGTGCCAGCAGCCCAACCCTATTGGGCTACAATGAGCAGTTCTTC
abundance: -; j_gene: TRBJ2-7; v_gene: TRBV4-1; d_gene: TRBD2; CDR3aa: CASSQASGSYEQYF; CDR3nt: TGCGCCAGCAGCCAAGCTAGCGGGAGTTACGAGCAGTACTTC